The rows below give T cell receptor beta chains drawn from one sample of a study of cytomegalovirus exposure and HLA in healthy donors. The repertoire was sequenced with immunoSEQ multiplex PCR; TCRdb's copy has only in-frame clones and lacks some. The repertoire holds 120,000 or so clones, 65% to 85% seen once, with about 6.8% in the top ten. Sequenced sample: PBMCs. These receptors were obtained from a man aged 30 to 45 in good health and CMV-seropositive. The CDR3 runs from the conserved cysteine through the conserved F or W. D genes are given only for firm matches. Some rows mark clone size as missing; the rest say once, few, many or name a class of expanded clone.

D gene	V gene	clone size	J gene	CDR3 DNA	CDR3 protein
.	TRBV7-9	.	TRBJ2-7	TGTGCCAGCAGCCCCGCAGGGAGGAGGCAGTACTTC	CASSPAGRRQYF
TRBD2	TRBV7-9	.	TRBJ2-7	TGTGCCAGCAGCTTCGGGCGGGGGTCGTTCTACGAGCAGTACTTC	CASSFGRGSFYEQYF
.	TRBV7-2	.	TRBJ2-5	TGTGCCAGCAGCTTAGGGGCCCAAGAGACCCAGTACTTC	CASSLGAQETQYF
.	TRBV5-5	.	TRBJ2-2	TGTGCCAGCAGCTTGTGGCAGGGGTCCACCGGGGAGCTGTTTTTT	CASSLWQGSTGELFF
.	TRBV27	.	TRBJ1-2	TGTGCCAGCAGAAATAGAGCCCAGGGAGCTAGCGATGGCTACACCTTC	CASRNRAQGASDGYTF
.	TRBV7-9	few	TRBJ1-1	TGTGCCAGCAGCTCACTTCTGCAGGTCGCAGCTTTCTTT	CASSSLLQVAAFF
.	TRBV9	.	TRBJ2-1	TGTGCCAGCAGCGTTGGGGGGAGCCTCAATGAGCAGTTCTTC	CASSVGGSLNEQFF
TRBD1	TRBV9	.	TRBJ1-2	TGTGCCAGCGCCCCGGGGGGGACAGCCTATGGCTACACCTTC	CASAPGGTAYGYTF
TRBD1	TRBV19	.	TRBJ2-3	TGTGCCAGTAGTATAGGGACAGGGGAAACAGATACGCAGTATTTT	CASSIGTGETDTQYF
.	TRBV2	.	TRBJ2-3	TGTGCCAGCAGTGGACTCCTGATAAGAGATACGCAGTATTTT	CASSGLLIRDTQYF
.	TRBV19	few	TRBJ2-3	TGTGCCAGTAGTGACGCGGGGGCTAGGTACGCCGCGGGAAATACGCAGTATTTT	CASSDAGARYAAGNTQYF
.	TRBV5-1	.	TRBJ1-6	TGCGCCAGCAGCTTGGCGGGTCCTAAATTTTCACCCCTCCACTTT	CASSLAGPKFSPLHF
TRBD2	TRBV6-1	once	TRBJ2-1	TGTGCCAGCATCATAGGACTAGGTCTTTACAATGAGCAGTTCTTC	CASIIGLGLYNEQFF
TRBD1	TRBV28	once	TRBJ2-6	TGTGCCAGCAGCCCGGGACAGGGGGCTGTTGGGGCCAACGTCCTGACTTTC	CASSPGQGAVGANVLTF
.	TRBV10-2	.	TRBJ2-2	TGCGCCAGCAGTCCAGGGTCCGGGGAGCTGTTTTTT	CASSPGSGELFF
TRBD1	TRBV5-1	few	TRBJ1-4	TGCGCCAGCAGCCAAACACCGGGACAGGGGAATGAAAAACTGTTTTTT	CASSQTPGQGNEKLFF
.	TRBV27	.	TRBJ1-2	TGTGCCAGCAGTCCTGGACAGTACTATGGCTACACCTTC	CASSPGQYYGYTF
TRBD1	TRBV13	.	TRBJ2-5	TGTGCCAGCAGCTGGGACAGGTCCCCGGAGACCCAGTACTTC	CASSWDRSPETQYF
TRBD1	TRBV5-6	few	TRBJ1-2	TGTGCCAGCAGCTTAAAGCAGGGGGCGATTTCGGGCTATGGCTACACCTTC	CASSLKQGAISGYGYTF
TRBD1	TRBV6-1	.	TRBJ1-1	TGTGCCAGCAATTTCCGGGGACAGAAAACTTTCTTT	CASNFRGQKTFF
.	TRBV28	.	TRBJ1-1	TGTGCCAGCAGTCTAGGGGGTGGCGACACTGAAGCTTTCTTT	CASSLGGGDTEAFF
TRBD2	TRBV19	.	TRBJ2-7	TGTGCCAGTAGTCCTTTTACTAGCGGGGGCGCCTACGAGCAGTACTTC	CASSPFTSGGAYEQYF
TRBD1	TRBV19	.	TRBJ1-5	TGTGCCAGTAGGGACCTCGGGACAGGGAAAAATCAGCCCCAGCATTTT	CASRDLGTGKNQPQHF
.	TRBV5-6	few	TRBJ2-7	TGTGCCAGCAGCTTGGTAGGAGACCGCTACGAGCAGTACTTC	CASSLVGDRYEQYF
.	TRBV4-3	few	TRBJ2-3	TGCGCCAGCAGCCAAGAGAGCATTCCAGATACGCAGTATTTT	CASSQESIPDTQYF
.	TRBV19	few	TRBJ1-1	TGTGCCAGTAGTGGACTTATGAACACTGAAGCTTTCTTT	CASSGLMNTEAFF
.	TRBV15	.	TRBJ2-2	TGTGCCACCAGCCCGATAGACAGTAACACCGGGGAGCTGTTTTTT	CATSPIDSNTGELFF
TRBD2	TRBV6-6	.	TRBJ2-3	TGTGCCAGCAGTCCACTTAGCGGGGGGTCCACAGATACGCAGTATTTT	CASSPLSGGSTDTQYF
.	TRBV11-1	.	TRBJ2-1	TGTGCCAGCAGCTTCCTCAGACAGGCTAGCAATGAGCAGTTCTTC	CASSFLRQASNEQFF
.	TRBV6-6	.	TRBJ1-6	TGTGCCAGCAGTTACGTAGGGGCCGATTCACCCCTCCACTTT	CASSYVGADSPLHF
.	TRBV5-1	.	TRBJ2-5	TGCGCCAGCAGCTCGGCACTCGGGAGAGAGACCCAGTACTTC	CASSSALGRETQYF
.	TRBV4-2	.	TRBJ2-1	TGTGCCAGCAGCCCTAGGGACTCCTGGGGCTACAATGAGCAGTTCTTC	CASSPRDSWGYNEQFF
.	TRBV9	.	TRBJ1-2	TGTGCCAGCAGCGCGCCTGACGGGGGCTATGGCTACACCTTC	CASSAPDGGYGYTF
TRBD2	TRBV10-2	.	TRBJ2-1	TGCGCCAGCAGTGTAGGACTAGCGCTTGACTACAATGAGCAGTTCTTC	CASSVGLALDYNEQFF
.	TRBV4-1	once	TRBJ2-7	TGCGCCAGCAGCCAAGATTGGAACAGGGTGGTCGAGCAGTACTTC	CASSQDWNRVVEQYF
.	TRBV18	.	TRBJ2-1	TGTGCCAGCTCACCACAAGGGGCACAGTTCTTC	CASSPQGAQFF
.	TRBV6-5	.	TRBJ2-7	TGTGCCAGCAGCTCCGGGAGTTACGAGCAGTACTTC	CASSSGSYEQYF
.	TRBV21-1	.	TRBJ1-4	TGTGCCATTAGAGACAGGCCTAATGAAAAACTGTTTTTT	CAIRDRPNEKLFF
TRBD1	TRBV29-1	.	TRBJ2-6	TGCAGCGTTGCCCCCGCCGGGACAGGGGGTGATGGGGCCAACGTCCTGACTTTC	CSVAPAGTGGDGANVLTF
TRBD1	TRBV14	.	TRBJ1-1	TGTGCCAGCAGCCTTCCCAGGGGGAGGAACACTGAAGCTTTCTTT	CASSLPRGRNTEAFF
.	TRBV4-3	.	TRBJ1-2	TGCGCCAGCAGCCAAGATGGGAGCGGGGGAATAGTTAATGGCTACACCTTC	CASSQDGSGGIVNGYTF
TRBD2	TRBV7-2	.	TRBJ2-5	TGTGCCAGCAGCTTAGGGGGAGGTCTAGCGGGGGGGCTGGAGACCCAGTACTTC	CASSLGGGLAGGLETQYF
.	TRBV4-3	.	TRBJ2-4	TGCGCCAGCAGCCAAGCCCCCTTATCCTTTAACAAAAACATTCAGTACTTC	CASSQAPLSFNKNIQYF
.	TRBV27	.	TRBJ1-6	TGTGCCAGCAGTTTGGCAGGGGTGTATAATTCACCCCTCCACTTT	CASSLAGVYNSPLHF
TRBD2	TRBV4-2	once	TRBJ2-5	TGTGCCAGCAGCCAAGAGACTAGCGGGGCGGAGACCCAGTACTTC	CASSQETSGAETQYF
TRBD2	TRBV15	.	TRBJ2-1	TGTGCCACCAGCAGAGTCCGAAGCGGGGCCTTAAATGAGCAGTTCTTC	CATSRVRSGALNEQFF
.	TRBV2	.	TRBJ2-7	TGTGCCAGCAGTGAAGTTTTCTCCTCCTACGAGCAGTACTTC	CASSEVFSSYEQYF
TRBD2	TRBV14	.	TRBJ2-1	TGTGCCAGCAGCCACGCTAGCGGGGGGGCCATTGAGCAGTTCTTC	CASSHASGGAIEQFF
.	TRBV9	.	TRBJ2-3	TGTGCCAGCAGCGTAGGGGCTAGCTCGGGAAGTCCAGATACGCAGTATTTT	CASSVGASSGSPDTQYF
TRBD2	TRBV19	.	TRBJ2-3	TGTGCCAGTAGTATCGGTGGCGGGGGGCCCTTCACAGATACGCAGTATTTT	CASSIGGGGPFTDTQYF
TRBD2	TRBV5-1	.	TRBJ2-7	TGCGCCAGCAGCTTGGTTCTAGCGGGGGTATCCTACGAGCAGTACTTC	CASSLVLAGVSYEQYF
TRBD1	TRBV25-1	.	TRBJ1-1	TGTGCCAGCAGTTTACAGGGGGCCACTGAAGCTTTCTTT	CASSLQGATEAFF